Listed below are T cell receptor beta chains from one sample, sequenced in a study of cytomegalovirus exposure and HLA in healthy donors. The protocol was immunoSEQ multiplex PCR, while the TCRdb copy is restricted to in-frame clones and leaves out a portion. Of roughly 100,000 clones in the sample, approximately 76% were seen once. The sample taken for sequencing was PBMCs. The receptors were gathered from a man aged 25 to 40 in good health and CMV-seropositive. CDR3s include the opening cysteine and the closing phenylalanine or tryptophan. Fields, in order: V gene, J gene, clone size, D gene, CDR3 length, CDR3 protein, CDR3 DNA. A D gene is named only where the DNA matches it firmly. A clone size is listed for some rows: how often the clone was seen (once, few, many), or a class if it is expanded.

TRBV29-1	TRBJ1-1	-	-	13	CNVGAPGGTEAFF	TGCAACGTTGGGGCCCCCGGGGGCACTGAAGCTTTCTTT
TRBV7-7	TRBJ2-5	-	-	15	CASSFGDLAGETQYF	TGTGCTAGCAGCTTCGGGGATCTAGCAGGCGAGACCCAGTACTTC
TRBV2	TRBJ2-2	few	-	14	CASRMDKNTGELFF	TGTGCCAGCAGGATGGACAAAAACACCGGGGAGCTGTTTTTT
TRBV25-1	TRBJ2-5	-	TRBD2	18	CASRTGLAGAIGGETQYF	TGTGCCAGCAGGACCGGACTAGCGGGGGCCATAGGCGGAGAGACCCAGTACTTC
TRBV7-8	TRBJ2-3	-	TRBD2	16	CASSHYSGTLTDTQYF	TGTGCCAGCAGCCACTATAGCGGGACCCTAACAGATACGCAGTATTTT
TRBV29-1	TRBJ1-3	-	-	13	CSVSGAIGNTIYF	TGCAGCGTCTCAGGGGCCATCGGAAACACCATATATTTT
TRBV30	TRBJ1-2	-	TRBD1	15	CAWIAPGQPLGGYTF	TGTGCCTGGATCGCTCCGGGACAGCCTCTAGGGGGCTACACCTTC
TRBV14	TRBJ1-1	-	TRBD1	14	CASSTTGGRTEAFF	TGTGCCAGCAGCACCACAGGGGGAAGGACTGAAGCTTTCTTT
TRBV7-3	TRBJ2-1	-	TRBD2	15	CASSLSPGGNNEQFF	TGTGCCAGCAGCTTAAGTCCGGGGGGGAACAATGAGCAGTTCTTC
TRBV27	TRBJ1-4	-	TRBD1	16	CASSSPGKGANEKLFF	TGTGCCAGCAGTTCCCCCGGAAAGGGGGCGAATGAAAAACTGTTTTTT
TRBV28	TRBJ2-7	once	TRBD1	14	CASITGTGTYEQYF	TGTGCCAGTATAACCGGGACAGGGACCTACGAGCAGTACTTC
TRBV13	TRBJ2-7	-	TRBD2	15	CASSPRGGRSYEQYF	TGTGCCAGCAGCCCCCGGGGGGGACGATCCTACGAGCAGTACTTC
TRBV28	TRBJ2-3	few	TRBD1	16	CASSPNRDRNTDTQYF	TGTGCCAGCAGCCCCAACCGGGACAGGAACACAGATACGCAGTATTTT
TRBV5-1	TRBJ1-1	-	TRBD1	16	CASSYGAGGMNTEAFF	TGCGCCAGCAGCTACGGGGCAGGGGGGATGAACACTGAAGCTTTCTTT
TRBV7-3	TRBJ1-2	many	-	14	CASGVEGHPGGYTF	TGTGCCAGCGGCGTCGAGGGACACCCGGGAGGCTACACCTTC
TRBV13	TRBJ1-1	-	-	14	CASSADILGTEAFF	TGTGCCAGCAGCGCCGACATCCTGGGCACTGAAGCTTTCTTT
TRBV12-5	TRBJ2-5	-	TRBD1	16	CASGLRGRQGQETQYF	TGTGCTAGTGGTTTACGGGGACGACAGGGGCAAGAGACCCAGTACTTC